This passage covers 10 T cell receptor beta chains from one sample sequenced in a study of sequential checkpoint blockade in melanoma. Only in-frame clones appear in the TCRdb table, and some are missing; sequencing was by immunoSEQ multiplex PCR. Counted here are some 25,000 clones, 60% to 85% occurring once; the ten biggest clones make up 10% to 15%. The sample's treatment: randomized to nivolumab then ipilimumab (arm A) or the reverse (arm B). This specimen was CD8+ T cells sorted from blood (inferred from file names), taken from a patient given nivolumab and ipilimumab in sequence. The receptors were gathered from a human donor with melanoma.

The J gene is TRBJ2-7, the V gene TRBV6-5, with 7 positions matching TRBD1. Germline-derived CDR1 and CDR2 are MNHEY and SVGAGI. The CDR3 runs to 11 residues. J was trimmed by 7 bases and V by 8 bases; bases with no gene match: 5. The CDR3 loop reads CASQGEREQYF. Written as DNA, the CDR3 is TGTGCCAGCCAGGGGGAAAGGGAGCAGTACTTC.

CDR3 sequence reads: CASSQEISREEQFF. In nucleotides, the CDR3 is TGTGCCAGCAGCCAAGAAATTTCTAGAGAGGAGCAGTTCTTC. This chain joins TRBV4-2 and TRBJ2-1; D gene unclear. The CDR3 runs 14 residues. Per germline, CDR1 LGHNA and CDR2 YNFKEQ. Trimming pared 0 bases from V and 10 bases from J, leaving 13 bases between.

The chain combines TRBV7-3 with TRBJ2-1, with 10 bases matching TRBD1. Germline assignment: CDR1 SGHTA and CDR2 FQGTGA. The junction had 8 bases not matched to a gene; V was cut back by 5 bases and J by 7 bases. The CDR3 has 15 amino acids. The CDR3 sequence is CASSRTGGGRNEQFF. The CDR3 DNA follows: TGTGCCAGCAGCCGGACAGGGGGAGGGAGAAATGAGCAGTTCTTC.

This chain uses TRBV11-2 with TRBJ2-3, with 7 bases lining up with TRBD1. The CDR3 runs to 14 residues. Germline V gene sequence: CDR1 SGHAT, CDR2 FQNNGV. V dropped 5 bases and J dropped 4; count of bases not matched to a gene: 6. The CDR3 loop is CASSRPGGPDTQYF. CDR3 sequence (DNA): TGTGCCAGCAGCAGGCCAGGGGGTCCAGATACGCAGTATTTT.

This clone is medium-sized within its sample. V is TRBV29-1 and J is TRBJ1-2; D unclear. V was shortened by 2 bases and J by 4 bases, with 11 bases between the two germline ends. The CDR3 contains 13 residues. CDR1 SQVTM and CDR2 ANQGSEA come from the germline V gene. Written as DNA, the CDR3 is TGCAGCGTTGAAACACTAGCCCCCTATGGCTACACCTTC. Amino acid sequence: CSVETLAPYGYTF.

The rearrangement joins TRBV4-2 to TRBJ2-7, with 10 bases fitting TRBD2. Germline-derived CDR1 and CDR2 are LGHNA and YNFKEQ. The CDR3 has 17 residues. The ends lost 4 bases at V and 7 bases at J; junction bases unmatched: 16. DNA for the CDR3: TGTGCCAGCAGCCCATCTTGGCTAGCGGGGGCCACAGGGGAGCAGTACTTC. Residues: CASSPSWLAGATGEQYF.

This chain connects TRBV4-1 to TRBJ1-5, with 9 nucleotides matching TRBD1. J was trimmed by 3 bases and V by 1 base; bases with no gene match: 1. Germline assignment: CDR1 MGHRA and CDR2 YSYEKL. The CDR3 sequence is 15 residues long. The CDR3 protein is CASSQGTGVNQPQHF. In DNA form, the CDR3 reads TGCGCCAGCAGCCAAGGGACAGGGGTCAATCAGCCCCAGCATTTT.

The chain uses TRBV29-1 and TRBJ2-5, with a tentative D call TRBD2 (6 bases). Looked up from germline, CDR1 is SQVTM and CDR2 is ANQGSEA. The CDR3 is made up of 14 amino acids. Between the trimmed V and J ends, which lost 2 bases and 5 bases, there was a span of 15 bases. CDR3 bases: TGCAGCGTTGAACCTCGCGGGGCAGGGGAGACCCAGTACTTC. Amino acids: CSVEPRGAGETQYF.

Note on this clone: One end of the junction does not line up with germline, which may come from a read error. CDR3 DNA sequence: TGTGCCAGCAAGACAGGGGGGAACGCTGAAGCTTTCTTT. It encodes CASKTGGNAEAFF. V is TRBV28 and J is TRBJ1-1; 9 bases are a match to TRBD1. The germline gives CDR1 MDHEN, CDR2 SYDVKM. The CDR3 sequence is 13 residues long. Complete variable domain (other parts from reference TRBV28 and TRBJ1-1): DVKVTQSSRYLVKRTGEKVFLECVQDMDHENMFWYRQDPGLGLRLIYFSYDVKMKEKGDIPEGYSVSREKKERFSLILESASTNQTSMYLCASKTGGNAEAFFGQGTRLTVV.

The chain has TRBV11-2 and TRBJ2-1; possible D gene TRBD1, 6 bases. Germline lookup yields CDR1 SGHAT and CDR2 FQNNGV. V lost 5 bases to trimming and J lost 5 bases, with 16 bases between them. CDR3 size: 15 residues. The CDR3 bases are TGTGCCAGCAGCATAATCCCGACAGGCAACAATGAGCAGTTCTTC. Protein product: CASSIIPTGNNEQFF.